Shown below are 5 T cell receptor beta chains from a single sample sequenced in a study of T cell responses to AZD1222 COVID-19 vaccine. TCRdb keeps only in-frame clones here, not all; method: immunoSEQ multiplex PCR. The sample holds around 170,000 clones, 80% to 95% seen once. This specimen consisted of peripheral blood, obtained 28 days after the second AZD1222 dose. The receptors were sampled from an adult who received the AZD1222 COVID-19 vaccine.

The chain joins TRBV3-1 (or the pseudogene TRBV3-2) to TRBJ2-5, with D maybe TRBD1 (6 bases). The V end was cut by 1 base, the J end by 10 bases, with 10 bases between. Germline CDR1 LGHDT, CDR2 YNNKEL (reference sequence). The CDR3 consists of 12 residues. Here the CDR3 reads CASSQAYRDQYF. The CDR3 DNA follows: TGTGCCAGCAGCCAAGCCTACAGGGACCAGTACTTC.

The chain recombines TRBV29-1 with TRBJ1-5, with a possible D match to TRBD1 (5 bases). Germline CDR1 reads SQVTM; CDR2 reads ANQGSEA. V dropped 6 bases and J dropped 5 bases, with 14 bases sitting between them. The CDR3 contains 13 residues. In nucleotides, the CDR3 is TGCAGCGTGGGGGATAAGGGCCATCAGCCCCAGCATTTT. It is translated as CSVGDKGHQPQHF.

The chain joins TRBV11-2 to TRBJ1-2; maybe TRBD1 (5 bases). CDR3 length: 16 residues. Germline CDR1 is SGHAT and CDR2 is FQNNGV. Trimming took 5 bases from V and 1 from J, leaving 17 bases between them. Here the CDR3 reads CASSPLAGGVNYGYTF. The CDR3 DNA reads as TGTGCCAGCAGCCCGCTCGCCGGGGGTGTTAACTATGGCTACACCTTC.

The chain links TRBV9 to TRBJ2-2, with 8 positions matching TRBD2. This CDR3 has 17 residues. V gave up 2 bases and J gave up 0 bases; unmatched junction bases: 6. CDR1 SGDLS and CDR2 YYNGEE come from the germline V gene. The CDR3 is CASSVALAGSNTGELFF. CDR3 coding DNA: TGTGCCAGCAGCGTTGCCCTAGCGGGCTCGAACACCGGGGAGCTGTTTTTT.

J is TRBJ1-3 and V is TRBV6-5; a possible D gene is TRBD1 (6 bases). V was clipped by 6 bases and J by 8 bases, with 17 bases between them. The germline gives CDR1 MNHEY, CDR2 SVGAGI. This CDR3 region has 14 residues. CDR3 nucleotides: TGTGCCAGCAGGATGAGTGGGGGGCGGGACACCATATATTTT. As protein: CASRMSGGRDTIYF.